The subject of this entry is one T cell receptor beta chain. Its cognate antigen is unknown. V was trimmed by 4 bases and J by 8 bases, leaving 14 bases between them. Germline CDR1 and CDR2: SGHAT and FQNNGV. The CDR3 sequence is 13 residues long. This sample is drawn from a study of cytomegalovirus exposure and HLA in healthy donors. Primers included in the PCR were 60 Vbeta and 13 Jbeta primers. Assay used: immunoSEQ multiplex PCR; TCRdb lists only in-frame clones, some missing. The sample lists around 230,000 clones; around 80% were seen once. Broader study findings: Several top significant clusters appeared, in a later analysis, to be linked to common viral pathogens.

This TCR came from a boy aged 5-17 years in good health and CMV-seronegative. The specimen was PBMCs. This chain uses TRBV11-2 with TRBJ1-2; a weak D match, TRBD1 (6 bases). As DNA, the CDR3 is TGTGCCAGCAGCTCCACAGGGTGGAAAGGCTACACCTTC. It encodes CASSSTGWKGYTF.